The 19 T cell receptor beta chains given below trace back to one sample, sequenced in a study of blood T cell repertoires in COVID-19. Data came from immunoSEQ multiplex PCR; TCRdb stores just in-frame clones and leaves some out. The sample has over 65,000 clones, more than 80% seen once. Sequenced input: peripheral blood. Every receptor here comes from a man aged 50 to 60 with active or convalescent COVID-19.

The chain has TRBV19 and TRBJ1-5; 7 nucleotides match TRBD1. Germline trimming cut 6 bases from V and 1 base from J; bases unmatched to any gene: 6. The CDR3 has 15 residues. Looked up from germline, CDR1 is LNHDA and CDR2 is SQIVND (reference sequence). The CDR3 reads CASSNQGGSNQPQHF. The CDR3 nucleotides are TGTGCCAGTAGCAATCAGGGGGGAAGCAATCAGCCCCAGCATTTT.

The rearrangement uses TRBV27 and TRBJ2-7, with D possibly TRBD1 on 6 matching bases. Per germline, CDR1 MNHEY and CDR2 SMNVEV (reference sequence). This CDR3 has 14 residues. Trimming cost V 0 bases and J 2 bases, with 8 bases left between them. The CDR3 DNA follows: TGTGCCAGCAGTTTATCGGGGGCGACCTACGAGCAGTACTTC. It yields the protein CASSLSGATYEQYF.

The CDR3 reads CASSLSGGAYNEQFF. The CDR3 DNA reads TGTGCCAGCAGCTTATCCGGGGGGGCTTACAATGAGCAGTTCTTC. The V and J genes are TRBV7-7 and TRBJ2-1, with 8 bases matching TRBD2. The CDR3 consists of 15 residues. Per the germline V gene, CDR1 is SSHAT and CDR2 is FNYEAQ (reference sequence). The junction had 4 bases not matched to a gene; V was cut back by 2 bases and J by 4 bases.

The rearrangement links TRBV7-2 to TRBJ2-3, with TRBD2 matching 14 bases. Germline V gene lookup returns CDR1 SGHTA and CDR2 FQGNSA. CDR3 length: 15 amino acids. V shed 5 bases, J shed 10 bases, and the junction held 8 bases outside the gene matches. CDR3 sequence: CASSKTSGGVLAQYF. The CDR3 region has the DNA TGTGCCAGCAGCAAGACTAGCGGGGGGGTGTTGGCGCAGTATTTT.

The chain couples TRBV6-5 to TRBJ2-7, with 9 bases lining up with TRBD2. There are 14 residues in the CDR3. The J segment lost 0 bases and the V segment lost 7 bases, leaving 4 bases of the junction unmatched. The germline V gene encodes CDR1 MNHEY and CDR2 SVGAGI. The CDR3 nucleotides read TGTGCCAGCAACCCTAGCGGGACCTCCTACGAGCAGTACTTC. Protein: CASNPSGTSYEQYF.

V usage is TRBV7-2 and J usage is TRBJ1-3; D possibly corresponds to TRBD1 (5 bases). Trimming stripped 5 bases from V and 4 bases from J, with 12 bases between. Germline assignment: CDR1 SGHTA and CDR2 FQGNSA. The CDR3 has 14 amino acids. Written as DNA, the CDR3 is TGTGCCAGCAGCCCGCGGGGGGGAGGAAACACCATATATTTT. It encodes CASSPRGGGNTIYF.

CDR3 protein: CASSPRAGDLKGAFF. The CDR3 DNA follows: TGTGCCAGCAGCCCCCGGGCGGGGGATCTTAAGGGAGCTTTCTTT. The genes are TRBV9 and TRBJ1-1; possibly TRBD1 for D (5 bases). Germline-derived CDR1 and CDR2 are SGDLS and YYNGEE. The CDR3 length is 15 residues. V was cut by 4 bases and J by 10 bases, with 23 bases left in between.

This clone has more than one count but fewer than ten. This chain joins TRBV30 and TRBJ2-7, with TRBD2 matching 7 bases. CDR1 and CDR2 from the germline V gene are GTSNPN and SVGIG (reference sequence). Losses at the gene ends were 2 bases for V and 2 bases for J; bases not matched to a gene: 6. The CDR3 consists of 14 residues. In nucleotides, the CDR3 is TGTGCCTGGAGTCTGGAGGGAGGGCCCTACGAGCAGTACTTC. This gives the protein CAWSLEGGPYEQYF.

As for this clone: A read error may explain this, as a much larger clone is one base away. The chain is built from TRBV27 and TRBJ2-7; the match to TRBD1 covers 8 bases. Germline V gene sequence: CDR1 MNHEY, CDR2 SMNVEV (reference sequence). With 2 bases clipped from V and 4 bases from J, the junction kept 1 base outside the gene matches. The CDR3 loop spans 13 amino acids. For the CDR3, the DNA is TGTGCCAGCAGTTTACAGGGGGCATACGAGCAGTACTTC. Translating gives CASSLQGAYEQYF.

This chain joins TRBV3-1 (or the pseudogene TRBV3-2) and TRBJ1-2, with TRBD1 identical over 8 bases. J gave up 8 bases and V 4 bases, and 3 bases lay outside the gene matches. This CDR3 is 12 amino acids long. The germline V gene encodes CDR1 LGHDT and CDR2 YNNKEL (reference sequence). The CDR3, as DNA: TGTGCCAGCAGCCCATCAGGGGGCGGCTACACCTTC. Translated, it gives CASSPSGGGYTF.

V is TRBV4-1 and J is TRBJ1-6; 9 positions agree with TRBD1. The CDR3 spans 17 residues. Looked up from germline, CDR1 is MGHRA and CDR2 is YSYEKL. Losses at the gene ends were 1 base for V and 4 bases for J; bases not matched to a gene: 5. The CDR3 here is CASSQAKQGAYNSPLHF. The DNA of the CDR3 is TGCGCCAGCAGCCAAGCGAAACAGGGGGCGTATAATTCACCCCTCCACTTT.

This chain uses TRBV10-3 with TRBJ1-1, with TRBD1 matching over 8 bases. Germline CDR1 and CDR2: ENHRY and SYGVKD. Trimming at V came to 9 bases and at J to 7 bases, leaving 13 bases not matched to a gene. The CDR3 loop spans 14 amino acids. For the CDR3, the DNA is TGTGCCATTAAAATGGACAGGGCTGCGAGTGAAGCTTTCTTT. Translated: CAIKMDRAASEAFF.

The chain couples TRBV11-2 to TRBJ2-2; D uncertain. CDR1 is SGHAT and CDR2 is FQNNGV in the germline V gene. V lost 2 bases and J lost 3, with 10 bases in between. The CDR3 is 15 residues long. The CDR3 here is CASSLPGRDTGELFF. For the CDR3, the DNA is TGTGCCAGCAGCTTACCGGGTCGGGACACCGGGGAGCTGTTTTTT.

The chain combines TRBV9 with TRBJ1-4, with 9 bases fitting TRBD1. The CDR3 covers 14 residues. The V gene's germline CDR1 is SGDLS and CDR2 YYNGEE. V shed 3 bases and J 8 bases; nucleotides not matched to a gene: 5. For the CDR3, the DNA is TGTGCCAGCAGCGCCCGACAGGGGGGAGAAAAACTGTTTTTT. Its translation: CASSARQGGEKLFF.

The chain uses TRBV19 and TRBJ1-5; D is unresolved. This CDR3 contains 13 residues. The V end lost 3 bases, the J end lost 4 bases, and 7 bases lay between the germline ends. Germline V lookup: CDR1 LNHDA, CDR2 SQIVND (reference sequence). CDR3 sequence reads: CASSIRVNQPQHF. Written as DNA, the CDR3 is TGTGCCAGTAGTATCCGTGTTAATCAGCCCCAGCATTTT.

This chain joins TRBV2 and TRBJ2-3; 9 bases map to TRBD1. V was clipped by 6 bases and J by 6 bases; unmatched bases: 10. This CDR3 has 15 residues. Germline V lookup: CDR1 SNHLY, CDR2 FYNNEI. The CDR3 spells CASRGDRERWDTQYF. CDR3 nucleotide sequence: TGTGCCAGCAGAGGGGACAGGGAACGGTGGGATACGCAGTATTTT.

The V call is TRBV11-2, the J call TRBJ2-7, with 10 bases aligning to TRBD2. Germline V gene lookup returns CDR1 SGHAT and CDR2 FQNNGV. J was trimmed by 2 bases and V by 5 bases; bases with no gene match: 18. The CDR3 is 19 amino acids. For the CDR3, the DNA is TGTGCCAGCAGCCCCGGTGGTTGGGTGACAGCGGGAGGGCCCTACGAGCAGTACTTC. Translation: CASSPGGWVTAGGPYEQYF.

The chain is built from TRBV2 and TRBJ2-7; D not certain. The V end lost 4 bases, the J end lost 0 bases, and 4 bases lay between the germline ends. CDR3 length: 12 amino acids. The germline V gene has CDR1 SNHLY and CDR2 FYNNEI. This chain's CDR3 is CASSANSYEQYF. CDR3 in DNA: TGTGCCAGCAGTGCCAACTCCTACGAGCAGTACTTC.

The chain links TRBV3-1 (or the pseudogene TRBV3-2) to TRBJ1-4; no definite D call. The CDR3 sequence is 19 residues long. Germline loops: CDR1 LGHDT, CDR2 YNNKEL (reference sequence). V lost 4 bases, J lost 3 bases, and 24 bases lay in between. The chain's CDR3 is CASSRRGLKASAPNEKLFF. In DNA form, the CDR3 reads TGTGCCAGCAGCCGTAGAGGTCTTAAGGCCTCGGCCCCTAATGAAAAACTGTTTTTT.